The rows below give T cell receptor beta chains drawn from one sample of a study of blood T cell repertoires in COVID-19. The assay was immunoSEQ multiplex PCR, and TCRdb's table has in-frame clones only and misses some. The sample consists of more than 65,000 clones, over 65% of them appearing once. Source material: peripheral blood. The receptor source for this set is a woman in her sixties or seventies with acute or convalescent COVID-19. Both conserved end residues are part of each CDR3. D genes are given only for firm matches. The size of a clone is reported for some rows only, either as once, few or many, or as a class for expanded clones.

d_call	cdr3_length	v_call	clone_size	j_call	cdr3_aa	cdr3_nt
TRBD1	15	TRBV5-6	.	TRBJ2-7	CASTLGGDYSYEQYF	TGTGCCAGCACCCTAGGGGGCGACTACTCCTACGAGCAGTACTTC
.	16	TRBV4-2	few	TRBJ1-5	CASSPNWRVSNQPQHF	TGTGCCAGCAGCCCAAATTGGAGGGTTAGCAATCAGCCCCAGCATTTT
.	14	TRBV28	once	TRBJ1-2	CASLGGGTNYGYTF	TGTGCCAGCCTGGGGGGGGGCACAAACTATGGCTACACCTTC
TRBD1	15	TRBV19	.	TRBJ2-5	CASSIGTGKQETQYF	TGTGCCAGTAGTATTGGGACAGGAAAACAAGAGACCCAGTACTTC
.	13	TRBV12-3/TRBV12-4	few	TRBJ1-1	CASSWPGTTEAFF	TGTGCCAGCAGTTGGCCGGGAACCACTGAAGCTTTCTTT
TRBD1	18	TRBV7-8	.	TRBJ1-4	CASGRGQGARSTNEKLFF	TGTGCCAGCGGCCGGGGACAGGGGGCGCGTTCAACTAATGAAAAACTGTTTTTT
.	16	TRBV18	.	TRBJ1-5	CASAWGRRGGNQPQHF	TGTGCCAGCGCCTGGGGACGCCGGGGGGGCAATCAGCCCCAGCATTTT
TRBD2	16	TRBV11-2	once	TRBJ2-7	CASSLDRVGGIHEQYF	TGTGCCAGCAGCTTAGATCGGGTGGGAGGGATCCACGAGCAGTACTTC
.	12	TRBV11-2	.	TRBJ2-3	CASTFRGDTQYF	TGTGCCAGCACCTTCCGAGGGGATACGCAGTATTTT
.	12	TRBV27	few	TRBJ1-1	CASSPNGGGAFF	TGTGCCAGCAGCCCTAATGGGGGGGGAGCTTTCTTT
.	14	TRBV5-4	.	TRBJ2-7	CASSSAAGGYEQYF	TGTGCCAGCAGCTCGGCGGCAGGCGGGTACGAGCAGTACTTC
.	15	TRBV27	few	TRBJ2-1	CASSSGRGNYNEQFF	TGTGCCAGCAGTTCGGGCAGGGGTAATTACAATGAGCAGTTCTTC
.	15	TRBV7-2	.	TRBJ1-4	CASSIYRAVGEKLFF	TGTGCCAGCAGCATATACAGGGCCGTTGGTGAAAAACTGTTTTTT
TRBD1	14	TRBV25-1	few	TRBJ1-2	CASRGRQGDYGYTF	TGTGCCAGCAGAGGAAGACAGGGGGACTATGGCTACACCTTC
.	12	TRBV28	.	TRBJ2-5	CASAGDPQTQYF	TGTGCCAGTGCAGGGGATCCCCAGACCCAGTACTTC
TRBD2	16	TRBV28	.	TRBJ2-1	CASSSRGGATYNEQFF	TGTGCCAGCAGTTCCCGGGGGGGGGCCACCTACAATGAGCAGTTCTTC
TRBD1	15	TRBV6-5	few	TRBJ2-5	CASSSGGALRETQYF	TGTGCCAGCAGCTCAGGGGGCGCGCTTAGAGAGACCCAGTACTTC
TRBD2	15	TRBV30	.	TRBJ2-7	CAWSVLGAGGDEQYF	TGTGCCTGGAGTGTACTTGGGGCGGGGGGTGACGAGCAGTACTTC
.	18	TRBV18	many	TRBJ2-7	CASSPPLQQVEILYEQYF	TGTGCCAGCTCACCACCACTCCAACAGGTGGAAATTCTTTACGAGCAGTACTTC
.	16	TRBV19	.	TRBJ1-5	CASSHADRRSNQPQHF	TGTGCCAGTAGTCACGCTGACAGACGGAGCAATCAGCCCCAGCATTTT
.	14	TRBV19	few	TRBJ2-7	CASNAGRGNYEQYF	TGTGCCAGTAACGCGGGCCGAGGAAACTACGAGCAGTACTTC
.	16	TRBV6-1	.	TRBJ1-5	CASSEVGTPGREPQHF	TGTGCCAGCAGTGAAGTGGGGACACCCGGTCGAGAGCCCCAGCATTTT
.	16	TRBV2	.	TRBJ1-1	CASSEAPGFGNTEAFF	TGTGCCAGCAGTGAAGCGCCGGGGTTCGGGAACACTGAAGCTTTCTTT
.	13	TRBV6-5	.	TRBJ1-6	CASSRRTNSPLHF	TGTGCCAGCAGCCGGAGGACGAATTCACCCCTCCACTTT